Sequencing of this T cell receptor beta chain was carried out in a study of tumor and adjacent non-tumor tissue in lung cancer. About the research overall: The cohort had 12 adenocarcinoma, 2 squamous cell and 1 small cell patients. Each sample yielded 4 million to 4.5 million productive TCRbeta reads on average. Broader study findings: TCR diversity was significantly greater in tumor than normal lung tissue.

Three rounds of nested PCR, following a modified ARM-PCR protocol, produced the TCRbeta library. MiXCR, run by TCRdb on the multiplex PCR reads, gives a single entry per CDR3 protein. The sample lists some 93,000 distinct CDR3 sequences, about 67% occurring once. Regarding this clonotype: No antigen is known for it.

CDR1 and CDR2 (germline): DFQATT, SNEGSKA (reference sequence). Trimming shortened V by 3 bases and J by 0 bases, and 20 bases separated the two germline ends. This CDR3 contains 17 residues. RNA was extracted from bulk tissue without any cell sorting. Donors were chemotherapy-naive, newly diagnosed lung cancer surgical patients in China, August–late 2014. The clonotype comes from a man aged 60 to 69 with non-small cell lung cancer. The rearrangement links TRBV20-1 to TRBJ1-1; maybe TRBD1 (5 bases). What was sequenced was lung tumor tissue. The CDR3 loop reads CSARAGTRGFLNTEAFF. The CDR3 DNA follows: TGCAGTGCTAGGGCAGGGACCCGGGGTTTTTTGAACACTGAAGCTTTCTTT.